One and the same sample provided the 17 T cell receptor beta chains below, sequenced in a study of OX40 agonist ivuxolimab in advanced cancers. Using immunoSEQ multiplex PCR, the repertoire was profiled, and TCRdb retains in-frame clones only, with some absent. Of tens of thousands of clones listed, 80% to 85% were seen once; the top ten hold under 5%. The starting material was CD4+ or CD8+ T cells sorted from blood, obtained in a trial of the OX40 agonist ivuxolimab. Source of these receptors: an adult with an advanced solid tumor such as melanoma, head and neck, liver or kidney cancer.

The J gene is TRBJ2-7, the V gene TRBV27; no clear D. V lost 5 bases and J 2 bases, leaving 13 bases between the germline ends. In germline, CDR1 is MNHEY, CDR2 SMNVEV (reference sequence). The CDR3 spans 14 residues. CDR3 residues: CASSPQSTAYEQYF. The CDR3 nucleotides read TGTGCCAGCAGTCCCCAATCCACGGCCTACGAGCAGTACTTC.

This clone was counted between two and nine times. V gene TRBV10-3 combines with J gene TRBJ1-1; possibly TRBD1 for D (5 bases). CDR1 is ENHRY and CDR2 is SYGVKD in the germline V gene. The CDR3 spans 15 residues. V lost 6 bases and J 0 bases, leaving 14 bases between the germline ends. The CDR3 DNA sequence: TGTGCCATCAGATACTCGGGACCGATGAACACTGAAGCTTTCTTT. It is translated as CAIRYSGPMNTEAFF.

The chain recombines TRBV11-1 with TRBJ2-1; 9 bases are shared with TRBD1. Germline CDR1 SGHAT, CDR2 FQDESV (reference sequence). The J segment lost 4 bases and the V segment lost 5 bases, leaving 9 bases of the junction unmatched. The CDR3 runs 16 residues. For the CDR3, the DNA is TGTGCCAGCAGCCTCCTACAGGGGGCGGGGTACAATGAGCAGTTCTTC. It specifies CASSLLQGAGYNEQFF.

In DNA, the CDR3 is TGTGCCAGCTCACCGGACCCCCCAGGGGGTCGCACCGGGGAGCTGTTTTTT. It codes for CASSPDPPGGRTGELFF. This rearrangement joins TRBV18 to TRBJ2-2, with 7 positions matching TRBD1. V trimming: 3 bases; J trimming: 4 bases; junction bases outside the gene matches: 11. In germline, CDR1 is KGHSH, CDR2 LQKENI. This CDR3 has 17 residues.

The chain has TRBV18 and TRBJ2-3; possible D gene TRBD2, 6 bases. V was shortened by 1 base and J by 0 bases, with 14 bases between the two germline ends. Germline values: CDR1 KGHSH, CDR2 LQKENI. The CDR3 is 17 residues long. This CDR3 is CASSPLGWGDSTDTQYF. DNA of the CDR3: TGTGCCAGCTCACCACTCGGGTGGGGGGACAGCACAGATACGCAGTATTTT.

The chain employs TRBV19 and TRBJ1-1; D call uncertain. Germline V gene data show CDR1 as LNHDA and CDR2 as SQIVND (reference sequence). The CDR3 contains 11 residues. Trimming cost V 6 bases and J 1 base, with 3 bases left between them. CDR3 in amino acids: CASRGNTEAFF. CDR3 nucleotides: TGTGCCAGTAGAGGGAACACTGAAGCTTTCTTT.

V is TRBV19 and J is TRBJ1-6; no reliable D call. The V and J ends lost 10 bases and 0 bases respectively, with 4 bases between them. The CDR3 is made up of 12 amino acids. Germline-derived CDR1 and CDR2 are LNHDA and SQIVND (reference sequence). The CDR3 coding sequence is TGTGCCACAAGCTCCTATAATTCACCCCTCCACTTT. The encoded protein is CATSSYNSPLHF. Filled out from reference TRBV19 and TRBJ1-6, the complete variable domain reads DGGITQSPKYLFRKEGQNVTLSCEQNLNHDAMYWYRQDPGQGLRLIYYSQIVNDFQKGDIAEGYSVSREKKESFPLTVTSAQKNPTAFYLCATSSYNSPLHFGNGTRLTVT.

This rearrangement joins TRBV5-1 to TRBJ2-3; a weak D match, TRBD2 (7 bases). The germline V and J ends were trimmed by 1 base and 0 bases, with 12 bases remaining between them. The germline V gene has CDR1 SGHRS and CDR2 YFSETQ. CDR3 length: 16 amino acids. In DNA, the CDR3 is TGCGCCAGCAGCTTGAGGGCGGGGGCGAGCACAGATACGCAGTATTTT. Translated: CASSLRAGASTDTQYF.

This clone has just a few counts. The chain uses TRBV7-2 and TRBJ2-1; TRBD2 matches at 11 bases. Germline V gene lookup returns CDR1 SGHTA and CDR2 FQGNSA. CDR3 length equals 15 residues. V lost 3 bases to trimming and J lost 2 bases; unmatched junction nucleotides: 0. The CDR3 DNA reads as TGTGCCAGCAGCTTTAGCGGGGGGGCCTACAATGAGCAGTTCTTC. It specifies CASSFSGGAYNEQFF.

The chain links TRBV5-1 to TRBJ1-1; maybe TRBD1 (5 bases). Deletions cut 2 bases from V and 4 bases from J, with 15 bases between. In germline, CDR1 is SGHRS, CDR2 YFSETQ. This CDR3 is built from 15 residues. CDR3 amino acids: CASSFTGQGGTEAFF. CDR3 in DNA: TGCGCCAGCAGCTTTACTGGTCAGGGAGGCACTGAAGCTTTCTTT.

CDR3 protein: CASSVEVGTDYGYTF. In DNA form, the CDR3 reads TGTGCCAGCAGCGTAGAAGTAGGGACCGACTATGGCTACACCTTC. V gene TRBV9 combines with J gene TRBJ1-2; possible D gene TRBD1, 5 bases. The V end was cut by 0 bases, the J end by 3 bases, with 12 bases between. The CDR3 is 15 amino acids. Germline V gives CDR1 SGDLS, CDR2 YYNGEE.

CDR3 amino acids: CASSLQYEQYF. Written as DNA, the CDR3 is TGTGCCAGCAGCTTACAATACGAGCAGTACTTC. V usage is TRBV5-6 and J usage is TRBJ2-7, with D hard to call. The CDR3 runs 11 residues. Deletions cut 2 bases from V and 4 bases from J, with 4 bases between. Looked up from germline, CDR1 is SGHDT and CDR2 is YYEEEE.

The rearrangement links TRBV7-2 to TRBJ2-7; a possible D gene is TRBD2 (6 bases). The CDR3 is made up of 16 amino acids. The germline CDR1 and CDR2 sequences are SGHTA and FQGNSA. V was clipped by 5 bases and J by 0 bases, with 17 bases between them. CDR3 in DNA: TGTGCCAGCAGCAGAACCCCGCGCGGGGCCTCCTACGAGCAGTACTTC. This translates into CASSRTPRGASYEQYF.

The CDR3 DNA follows: TGTGCCAGCAGATCGACAGGCCCCGATGAAAAACTGTTTTTT. Amino acid sequence: CASRSTGPDEKLFF. The chain recombines TRBV6-5 with TRBJ1-4; D might be TRBD1 (6 bases). CDR1 and CDR2 (germline): MNHEY, SVGAGI. Trimming left V 6 bases short and J 6 bases short, with 14 bases between. The CDR3 loop spans 14 amino acids.

The J gene is TRBJ1-5, the V gene TRBV7-8, with 10 bases matching TRBD1. V was pared by 5 bases and J by 3 bases, with 7 bases of the junction left unmatched. The V gene's germline CDR1 is SGHVS and CDR2 FQNEAQ. This CDR3 comprises 16 residues. CDR3 residues: CASSQRTGGNNQPQHF. The CDR3 bases are TGTGCCAGCAGCCAAAGGACAGGGGGGAACAATCAGCCCCAGCATTTT.

V gene TRBV7-9 combines with J gene TRBJ2-1; D might be TRBD1 (5 bases). The V gene's germline CDR1 is SEHNR and CDR2 FQNEAQ (reference sequence). The CDR3 runs 15 residues. V shed 5 bases and J shed 9 bases, with 20 bases lying between them. This CDR3 is CASSQLDSTQGEQFF. DNA of the CDR3: TGTGCCAGCAGCCAGCTTGACTCGACCCAGGGTGAGCAGTTCTTC. Full variable domain (missing parts from reference TRBV7-9 and TRBJ2-1): DTGVSQNPRHKITKRGQNVTFRCDPISEHNRLYWYRQTLGQGPEFLTYFQNEAQLEKSRLLSDRFSAERPKGSFSTLEIQRTEQGDSAMYLCASSQLDSTQGEQFFGPGTRLTVL.

The V gene is TRBV7-2, the J gene TRBJ2-5, with a possible D match to TRBD1 (6 bases). CDR3 size: 14 residues. V gave up 5 bases and J gave up 5 bases, with 15 bases separating them. The germline CDR1 and CDR2 sequences are SGHTA and FQGNSA. This chain's CDR3 is CASSTGSSFETQYF. The CDR3 DNA follows: TGTGCCAGCAGCACAGGGTCGAGTTTTGAGACCCAGTACTTC.